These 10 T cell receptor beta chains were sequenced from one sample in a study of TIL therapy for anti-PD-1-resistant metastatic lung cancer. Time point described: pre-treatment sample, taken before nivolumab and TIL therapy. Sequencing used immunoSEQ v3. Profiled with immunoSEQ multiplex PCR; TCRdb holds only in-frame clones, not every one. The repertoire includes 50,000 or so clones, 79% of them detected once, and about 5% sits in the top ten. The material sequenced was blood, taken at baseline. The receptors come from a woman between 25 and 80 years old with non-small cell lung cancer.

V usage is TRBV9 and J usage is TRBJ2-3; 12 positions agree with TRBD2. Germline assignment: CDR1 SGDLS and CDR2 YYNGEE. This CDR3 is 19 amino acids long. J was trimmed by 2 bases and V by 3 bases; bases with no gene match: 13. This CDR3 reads CASSGAGSSGGAFTDTQYF. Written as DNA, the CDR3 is TGTGCCAGCAGCGGAGCCGGTTCTAGCGGGGGGGCATTCACAGATACGCAGTATTTT.

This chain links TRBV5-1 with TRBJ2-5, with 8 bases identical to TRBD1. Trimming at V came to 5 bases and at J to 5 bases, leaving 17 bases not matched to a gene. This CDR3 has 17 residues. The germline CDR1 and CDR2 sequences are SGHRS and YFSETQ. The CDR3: CASSRGSAQGVGETQYF. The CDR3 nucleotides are TGCGCCAGCAGTCGTGGTTCGGCACAGGGGGTTGGTGAGACCCAGTACTTC.

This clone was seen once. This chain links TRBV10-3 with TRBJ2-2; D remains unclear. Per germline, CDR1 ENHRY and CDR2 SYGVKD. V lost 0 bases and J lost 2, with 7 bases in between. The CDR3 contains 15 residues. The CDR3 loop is CAISESVGNTGELFF. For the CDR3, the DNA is TGTGCCATCAGTGAGTCCGTAGGAAACACCGGGGAGCTGTTTTTT.

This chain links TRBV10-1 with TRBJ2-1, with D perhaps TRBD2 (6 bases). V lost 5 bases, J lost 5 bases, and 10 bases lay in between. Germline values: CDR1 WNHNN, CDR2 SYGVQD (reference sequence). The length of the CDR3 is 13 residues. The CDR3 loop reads CASSFSGDNEQFF. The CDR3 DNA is TGCGCCAGCAGTTTCTCGGGGGACAATGAGCAGTTCTTC.

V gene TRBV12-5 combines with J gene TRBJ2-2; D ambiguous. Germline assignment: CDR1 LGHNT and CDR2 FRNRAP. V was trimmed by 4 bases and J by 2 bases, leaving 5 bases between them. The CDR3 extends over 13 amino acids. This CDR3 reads CASGSANTGELFF. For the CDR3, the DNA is TGTGCTAGTGGTTCAGCCAACACCGGGGAGCTGTTTTTT.

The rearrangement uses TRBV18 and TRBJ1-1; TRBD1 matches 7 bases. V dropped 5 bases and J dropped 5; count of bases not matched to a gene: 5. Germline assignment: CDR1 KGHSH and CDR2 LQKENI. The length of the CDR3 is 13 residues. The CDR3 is CASSTRQGTEAFF. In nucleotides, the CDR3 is TGTGCCAGCTCAACTAGACAGGGAACTGAAGCTTTCTTT. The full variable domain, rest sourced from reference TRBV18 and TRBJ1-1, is NAGVMQNPRHLVRRRGQEARLRCSPMKGHSHVYWYRQLPEEGLKFMVYLQKENIIDESGMPKERFSAEFPKEGPSILRIQQVVRGDSAAYFCASSTRQGTEAFFGQGTRLTVV.

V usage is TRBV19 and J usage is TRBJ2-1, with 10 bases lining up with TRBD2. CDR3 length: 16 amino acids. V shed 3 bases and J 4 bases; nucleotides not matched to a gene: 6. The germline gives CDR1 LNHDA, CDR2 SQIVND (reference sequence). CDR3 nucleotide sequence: TGTGCCAGTAGTATTTCCTCTAGCGGGGGATACAATGAGCAGTTCTTC. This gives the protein CASSISSSGGYNEQFF.

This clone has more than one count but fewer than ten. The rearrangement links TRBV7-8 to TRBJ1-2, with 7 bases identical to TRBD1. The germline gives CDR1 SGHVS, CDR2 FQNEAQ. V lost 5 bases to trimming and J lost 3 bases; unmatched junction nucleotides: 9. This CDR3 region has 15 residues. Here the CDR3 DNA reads TGTGCCAGCAGCGCGAGGGACAGCTTCTACTATGGCTACACCTTC. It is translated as CASSARDSFYYGYTF.

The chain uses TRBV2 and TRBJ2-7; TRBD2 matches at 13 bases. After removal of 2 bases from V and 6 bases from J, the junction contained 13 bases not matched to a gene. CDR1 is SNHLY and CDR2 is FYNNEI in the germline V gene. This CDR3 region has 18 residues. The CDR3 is CASSESYGLAGVAGEQYF. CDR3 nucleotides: TGTGCCAGCAGTGAATCTTATGGACTAGCGGGAGTGGCAGGCGAGCAGTACTTC.

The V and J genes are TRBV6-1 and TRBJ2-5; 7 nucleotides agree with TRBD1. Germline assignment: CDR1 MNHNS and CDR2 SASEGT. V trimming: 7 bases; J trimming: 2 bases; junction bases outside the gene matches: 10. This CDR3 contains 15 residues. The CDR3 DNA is TGTGCCAGCACCTTGACAGGGATGGGTCAAGAGACCCAGTACTTC. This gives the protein CASTLTGMGQETQYF.